This is a list of T cell receptor beta chains from one sample in a study of blood T cell repertoires in COVID-19. Sequenced by immunoSEQ multiplex PCR; TCRdb stores in-frame clones only, minus some. Among some 270,000 clones listed, roughly 84% were seen once. The specimen was peripheral blood. The receptors originated from a woman in her thirties or forties who had recovered from COVID-19. Both conserved end residues are part of each CDR3. A D gene is named only where the DNA matches it firmly. Clone size, where shown, is once, few, many, or a class for clones that have expanded.

j_call: TRBJ1-1; clone_size: .; cdr3_length: 14; v_call: TRBV18; d_call: .; cdr3_nt: TGTGCCAGCTCATCGACAGGAAAAAGCACTGAAGCTTTCTTT; cdr3_aa: CASSSTGKSTEAFF
j_call: TRBJ1-5; clone_size: .; cdr3_length: 13; v_call: TRBV5-1; d_call: .; cdr3_nt: TGCGCCAGCAGCTTATATGAGAATCAGCCCCAGCATTTT; cdr3_aa: CASSLYENQPQHF
j_call: TRBJ1-1; clone_size: .; cdr3_length: 15; v_call: TRBV6-5; d_call: .; cdr3_nt: TGTGCCAGCAGTTACTCGATACAGGTTCACACTGAAGCTTTCTTT; cdr3_aa: CASSYSIQVHTEAFF
j_call: TRBJ2-7; clone_size: .; cdr3_length: 14; v_call: TRBV6-1; d_call: .; cdr3_nt: TGTGCCAGCAGTGAAAAAGGAGGGACCTACGAGCAGTACTTC; cdr3_aa: CASSEKGGTYEQYF
j_call: TRBJ2-3; clone_size: .; cdr3_length: 16; v_call: TRBV24-1; d_call: TRBD1; cdr3_nt: TGTGCCACCAGTGACCCGGGACAGGAGATCACAGATACGCAGTATTTT; cdr3_aa: CATSDPGQEITDTQYF
j_call: TRBJ2-7; clone_size: few; cdr3_length: 14; v_call: TRBV27; d_call: .; cdr3_nt: TGTGCCAGCAGTTTAGAGACTGCGGGCTACGAGCAGTACTTC; cdr3_aa: CASSLETAGYEQYF
j_call: TRBJ1-1; clone_size: .; cdr3_length: 12; v_call: TRBV30; d_call: .; cdr3_nt: TGTGCCTGGAGTTTTGGGGGGACTGAAGCTTTCTTT; cdr3_aa: CAWSFGGTEAFF
j_call: TRBJ1-2; clone_size: once; cdr3_length: 15; v_call: TRBV28; d_call: TRBD1; cdr3_nt: TGTGCCAGCAATATACCGGGACAGGGTAACTATGGCTACACCTTC; cdr3_aa: CASNIPGQGNYGYTF
j_call: TRBJ2-3; clone_size: .; cdr3_length: 16; v_call: TRBV7-6; d_call: TRBD2; cdr3_nt: TGTGCCAGCAGCTTATCTAGCGGGGGGGCCCTAGATACGCAGTATTTT; cdr3_aa: CASSLSSGGALDTQYF
j_call: TRBJ1-2; clone_size: few; cdr3_length: 15; v_call: TRBV19; d_call: .; cdr3_nt: TGTGCCAGTAGTATAGATCGTCACACGGGGTATGGCTACACCTTC; cdr3_aa: CASSIDRHTGYGYTF
j_call: TRBJ2-7; clone_size: .; cdr3_length: 15; v_call: TRBV7-9; d_call: TRBD1; cdr3_nt: TGTGCCAGCAGTCGCGGACAGGGCAGGTCCTACGAGCAGTACTTC; cdr3_aa: CASSRGQGRSYEQYF
j_call: TRBJ1-1; clone_size: .; cdr3_length: 19; v_call: TRBV21-1; d_call: .; cdr3_nt: TGTGCCAGCAGCACCTGCCCCGGCCCGACAGGGGAGGGTGAGACTGAAGCTTTCTTT; cdr3_aa: CASSTCPGPTGEGETEAFF
j_call: TRBJ1-5; clone_size: .; cdr3_length: 15; v_call: TRBV7-6; d_call: .; cdr3_nt: TGTGCCAGCAGCTTAAACTCGGGAGGCAATCAGCCCCAGCATTTT; cdr3_aa: CASSLNSGGNQPQHF
j_call: TRBJ2-5; clone_size: .; cdr3_length: 18; v_call: TRBV27; d_call: TRBD2; cdr3_nt: TGTGCCAGCAGTTTAGGGCTAGCGGGGGGAAATCTTTGGGAGACCCAGTACTTC; cdr3_aa: CASSLGLAGGNLWETQYF
j_call: TRBJ2-7; clone_size: .; cdr3_length: 12; v_call: TRBV19; d_call: TRBD2; cdr3_nt: TGTGCCAGTAGTATCCGGGGGGGCGAGCAGTACTTC; cdr3_aa: CASSIRGGEQYF
j_call: TRBJ2-7; clone_size: .; cdr3_length: 11; v_call: TRBV30; d_call: .; cdr3_nt: TGTGCCTGGAGTGTACACTACGAGCAGTACTTC; cdr3_aa: CAWSVHYEQYF
j_call: TRBJ1-4; clone_size: .; cdr3_length: 18; v_call: TRBV5-1; d_call: .; cdr3_nt: TGCGCCAGCAGCTTGGCAGAGGCAGGGGCGGCAACTAATGAAAAACTGTTTTTT; cdr3_aa: CASSLAEAGAATNEKLFF
j_call: TRBJ2-3; clone_size: few; cdr3_length: 15; v_call: TRBV7-6; d_call: .; cdr3_nt: TGTGCCAGCAGCTTAGCTGGGGGGTATGGAGATACGCAGTATTTT; cdr3_aa: CASSLAGGYGDTQYF
j_call: TRBJ1-3; clone_size: .; cdr3_length: 18; v_call: TRBV4-2; d_call: TRBD1; cdr3_nt: TGTGCCAGCAGCCCTCCCGGCCACAGGGCAGGGGGCGGAAACACCATATATTTT; cdr3_aa: CASSPPGHRAGGGNTIYF
j_call: TRBJ2-3; clone_size: .; cdr3_length: 14; v_call: TRBV6-1; d_call: .; cdr3_nt: TGTGCCAGCAGTGAAACACTAGTTTTGGATACGCAGTATTTT; cdr3_aa: CASSETLVLDTQYF
j_call: TRBJ2-2; clone_size: .; cdr3_length: 17; v_call: TRBV27; d_call: .; cdr3_nt: TGTGCCAGCAGTTTATCCGCCGGGGAGGGGGGAACCGGGGAGCTGTTTTTT; cdr3_aa: CASSLSAGEGGTGELFF
j_call: TRBJ2-3; clone_size: .; cdr3_length: 16; v_call: TRBV3-1/TRBV3-2; d_call: TRBD2; cdr3_nt: TGTGCCAGCAGCTATAGCGGGGGGCATAGCACAGATACGCAGTATTTT; cdr3_aa: CASSYSGGHSTDTQYF
j_call: TRBJ1-3; clone_size: .; cdr3_length: 15; v_call: TRBV2; d_call: .; cdr3_nt: TGTGCCAGCAGCTCCTCAGGTCACTCTGGAAACACCATATATTTT; cdr3_aa: CASSSSGHSGNTIYF
j_call: TRBJ1-5; clone_size: .; cdr3_length: 13; v_call: TRBV30; d_call: .; cdr3_nt: TGTGCCTGGAGTATCCAGGGTGGACAGCCCCAGCATTTT; cdr3_aa: CAWSIQGGQPQHF
j_call: TRBJ2-5; clone_size: .; cdr3_length: 13; v_call: TRBV9; d_call: .; cdr3_nt: TGTGCCAGCAGCGTAGGCGGTAAAGAGACCCAGTACTTC; cdr3_aa: CASSVGGKETQYF
j_call: TRBJ2-7; clone_size: .; cdr3_length: 14; v_call: TRBV28; d_call: TRBD1; cdr3_nt: TGTGCCAGCAGTCACCGACAGGGCACCTACGAGCAGTACTTC; cdr3_aa: CASSHRQGTYEQYF
j_call: TRBJ1-2; clone_size: .; cdr3_length: 13; v_call: TRBV28; d_call: TRBD1; cdr3_nt: TGTGCCAGCACCGTGACAGGGAACTATGGCTACACCTTC; cdr3_aa: CASTVTGNYGYTF
j_call: TRBJ1-1; clone_size: .; cdr3_length: 16; v_call: TRBV28; d_call: .; cdr3_nt: TGTGCCAGCAGTTTCGTAGGGAGGGCGGTGAACACTGAAGCTTTCTTT; cdr3_aa: CASSFVGRAVNTEAFF
j_call: TRBJ2-3; clone_size: .; cdr3_length: 16; v_call: TRBV24-1; d_call: TRBD1; cdr3_nt: TGTGCCACCAGTGATTATGGGACAGGGAAGACAGATACGCAGTATTTT; cdr3_aa: CATSDYGTGKTDTQYF